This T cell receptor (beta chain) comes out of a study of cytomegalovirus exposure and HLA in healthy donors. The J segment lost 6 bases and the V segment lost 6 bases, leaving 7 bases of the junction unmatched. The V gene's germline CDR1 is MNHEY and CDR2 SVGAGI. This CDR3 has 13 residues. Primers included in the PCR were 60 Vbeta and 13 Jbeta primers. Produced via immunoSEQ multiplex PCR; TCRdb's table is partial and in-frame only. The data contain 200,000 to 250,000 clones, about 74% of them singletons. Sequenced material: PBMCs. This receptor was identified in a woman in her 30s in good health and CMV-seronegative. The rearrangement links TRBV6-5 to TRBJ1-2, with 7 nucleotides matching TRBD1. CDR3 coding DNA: TGTGCCAGCAGCCAACGACAGGGAGATGGCTACACCTTC. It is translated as CASSQRQGDGYTF.